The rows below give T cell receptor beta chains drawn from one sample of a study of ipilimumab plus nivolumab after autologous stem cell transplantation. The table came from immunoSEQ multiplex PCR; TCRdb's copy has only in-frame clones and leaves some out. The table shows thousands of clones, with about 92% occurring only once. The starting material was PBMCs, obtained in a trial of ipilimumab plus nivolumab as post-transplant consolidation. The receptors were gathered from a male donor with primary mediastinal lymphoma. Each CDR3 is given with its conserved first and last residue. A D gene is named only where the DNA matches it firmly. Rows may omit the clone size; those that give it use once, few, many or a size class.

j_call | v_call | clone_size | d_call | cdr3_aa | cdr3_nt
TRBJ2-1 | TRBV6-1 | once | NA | CATRFPLVNEQFF | TGTGCCACAAGGTTCCCCCTTGTTAATGAGCAGTTCTTC
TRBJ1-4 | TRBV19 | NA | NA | CASMPGPGREKLFF | TGTGCCAGCATGCCGGGCCCGGGGAGGGAAAAACTGTTTTTT
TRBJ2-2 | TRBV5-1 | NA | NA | CASSLVQQNTGELFF | TGCGCCAGCAGCTTGGTCCAACAAAACACCGGGGAGCTGTTTTTT
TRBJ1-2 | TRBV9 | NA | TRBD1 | CASSLSRGTGGYTF | TGTGCCAGCAGCTTAAGCAGGGGGACCGGCGGCTACACCTTC
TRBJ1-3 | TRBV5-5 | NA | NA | CASSLLGTGPLSGNTIYF | TGTGCCAGCAGCCTCCTCGGTACAGGGCCCCTTTCTGGAAACACCATATATTTT
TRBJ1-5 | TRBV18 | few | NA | CASSPERLNQPQHF | TGTGCCAGCTCACCGGAGCGGCTCAATCAGCCCCAGCATTTT
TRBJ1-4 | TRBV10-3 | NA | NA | CAISDPALPGDEKLFF | TGTGCCATCAGTGATCCTGCCCTGCCAGGGGATGAAAAACTGTTTTTT
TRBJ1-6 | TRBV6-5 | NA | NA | CASRPARDNSPLHF | TGTGCCAGCAGACCCGCCAGGGATAATTCACCCCTCCACTTT
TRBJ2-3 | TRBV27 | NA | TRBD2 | CASTLRLAGNTDTQYF | TGTGCCAGCACCTTGAGACTAGCGGGAAACACAGATACGCAGTATTTT
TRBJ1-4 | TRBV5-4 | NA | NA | CASSLRGLDEKLFF | TGTGCCAGCAGCTTAAGGGGGTTGGATGAAAAACTGTTTTTT
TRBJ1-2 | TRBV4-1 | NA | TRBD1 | CASQSLGRGNDYGYTF | TGCGCCAGCCAATCTTTGGGCAGGGGGAACGACTATGGCTACACCTTC
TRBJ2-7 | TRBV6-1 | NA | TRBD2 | CASSETSGSYEQYF | TGTGCCAGCAGTGAAACTAGCGGCTCCTACGAGCAGTACTTC
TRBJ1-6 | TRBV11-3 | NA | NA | CASSSGAANSPLHF | TGTGCCAGCAGCTCGGGAGCAGCGAATTCACCCCTCCACTTT
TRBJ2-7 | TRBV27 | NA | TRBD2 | CASSFTSGGRTKQYF | TGTGCCAGCAGTTTTACTAGCGGGGGCCGTACGAAGCAGTACTTC
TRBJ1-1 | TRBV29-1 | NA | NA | CSVRNTEAFF | TGCAGCGTTCGCAACACTGAAGCTTTCTTT
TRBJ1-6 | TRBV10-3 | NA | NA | CAISETGTGFSPLHF | TGTGCCATCAGTGAGACCGGGACCGGCTTTTCACCCCTCCACTTT
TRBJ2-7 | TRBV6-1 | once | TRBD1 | CASSIYQSQGEQYF | TGTGCCAGCTCCATTTACCAGTCACAGGGGGAGCAGTACTTC
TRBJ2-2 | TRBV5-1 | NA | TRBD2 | CASSSPHASGSYTGELFF | TGCGCCAGCAGCTCTCCCCATGCTAGCGGGAGTTACACCGGGGAGCTGTTTTTT
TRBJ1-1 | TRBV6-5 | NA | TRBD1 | CASSPRGRITEAFF | TGTGCCAGCAGCCCCAGGGGGCGGATAACTGAAGCTTTCTTT
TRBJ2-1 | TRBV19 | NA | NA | CASSTIWGDHNEQFF | TGTGCCAGTAGTACCATTTGGGGCGACCACAATGAGCAGTTCTTC
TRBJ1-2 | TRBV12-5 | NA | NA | CASGHYREGGYTF | TGTGCTAGTGGCCATTACAGGGAGGGTGGCTACACCTTC
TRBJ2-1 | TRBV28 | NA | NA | CASSFKAGSLVYNEQFF | TGTGCCAGCAGTTTCAAGGCGGGAAGTCTCGTGTACAATGAGCAGTTCTTC
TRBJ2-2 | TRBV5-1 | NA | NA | CASSLLTMNTGELFF | TGCGCCAGCAGCTTGTTGACTATGAACACCGGGGAGCTGTTTTTT
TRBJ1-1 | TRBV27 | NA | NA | CASSVKETNTEAFF | TGTGCCAGCAGTGTAAAGGAAACGAACACTGAAGCTTTCTTT
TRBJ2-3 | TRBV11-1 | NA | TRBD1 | CAIGQGATDTQYF | TGTGCCATCGGACAGGGGGCTACAGATACGCAGTATTTT
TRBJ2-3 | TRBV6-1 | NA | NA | CASSDTQYF | TGTGCCAGCTCAGATACGCAGTATTTT
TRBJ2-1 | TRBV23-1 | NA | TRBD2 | CASSQSLAGDNEQFF | TGCGCCAGCAGTCAATCTTTAGCGGGAGACAATGAGCAGTTCTTC
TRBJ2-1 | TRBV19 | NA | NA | CASSIFSDNEQFF | TGTGCCAGTAGTATATTCAGCGACAATGAGCAGTTCTTC
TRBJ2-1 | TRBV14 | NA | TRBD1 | CASSQDQQGRNPFF | TGTGCCAGCAGCCAAGATCAACAGGGGCGAAATCCGTTCTTC
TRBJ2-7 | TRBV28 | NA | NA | CASRGGGTYEQYF | TGTGCCAGCAGGGGGGGTGGGACCTACGAGCAGTACTTC
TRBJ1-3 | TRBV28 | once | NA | CASSSVNTIYF | TGTGCCAGCAGCAGTGTAAACACCATATATTTT
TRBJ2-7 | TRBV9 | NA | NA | CASRGQYF | TGTGCCAGCCGAGGGCAGTACTTC
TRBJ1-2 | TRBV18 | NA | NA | CASSPRAPHQPTRENYGYTF | TGTGCCAGCTCACCAAGGGCCCCACACCAACCCACACGAGAGAACTATGGCTACACCTTC
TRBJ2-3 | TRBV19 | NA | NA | CASSYGGGYTDTQYF | TGTGCCAGTAGTTATGGAGGCGGTTACACAGATACGCAGTATTTT
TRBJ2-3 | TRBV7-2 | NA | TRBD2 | CASSLVAGGVDTQYF | TGTGCCAGCAGCTTAGTGGCGGGGGGGGTAGATACGCAGTATTTT
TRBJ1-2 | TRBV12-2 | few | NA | CASRFRSVQGGYGYTF | TGTGCAAGTCGCTTCCGTTCGGTACAGGGAGGCTATGGCTACACCTTC
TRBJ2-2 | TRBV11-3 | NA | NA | CASSLALGGVGELFF | TGTGCCAGCAGCTTAGCTCTGGGGGGCGTCGGGGAGCTGTTTTTT
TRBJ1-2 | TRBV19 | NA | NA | CASSPPEQAAGYTF | TGTGCCAGTAGTCCCCCTGAGCAGGCGGCTGGCTACACCTTC
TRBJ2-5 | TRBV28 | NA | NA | CASSLSRVGVETQYF | TGTGCCAGCAGTTTGTCCAGGGTGGGAGTAGAGACCCAGTACTTC
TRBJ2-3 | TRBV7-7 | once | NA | CASSSGRTDTQYF | TGTGCTAGCAGCTCCGGGCGCACAGATACGCAGTATTTT
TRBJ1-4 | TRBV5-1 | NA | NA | CASSLKTLSNEKLFF | TGCGCCAGCAGCTTAAAGACCTTATCCAATGAAAAACTGTTTTTT
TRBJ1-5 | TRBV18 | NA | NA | CASSPPNELQPQHF | TGTGCCAGCTCACCACCGAACGAATTACAGCCCCAGCATTTT
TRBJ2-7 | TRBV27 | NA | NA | CASRRSSSYEQYF | TGTGCCAGCAGAAGGAGCTCTTCCTACGAGCAGTACTTC
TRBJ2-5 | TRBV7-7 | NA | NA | CASSSGRGIQETQYF | TGTGCTAGCAGCTCGGGGAGGGGGATCCAAGAGACCCAGTACTTC
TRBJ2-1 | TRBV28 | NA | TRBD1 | CASSPTGGPYNEQFF | TGTGCCAGCAGCCCAACAGGGGGGCCCTACAATGAGCAGTTCTTC
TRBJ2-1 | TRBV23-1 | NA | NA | CASSQSDGESYNEQFF | TGCGCCAGCAGTCAATCGGACGGGGAGTCCTACAATGAGCAGTTCTTC
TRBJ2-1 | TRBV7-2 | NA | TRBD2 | CASSPRRSRTSIYNEQFF | TGTGCCAGCAGCCCAAGGAGGTCCAGGACTAGCATCTACAATGAGCAGTTCTTC
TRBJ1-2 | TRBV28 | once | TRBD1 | CASSFRGQGYGYTF | TGTGCCAGCAGTTTCCGGGGACAGGGTTATGGCTACACCTTC
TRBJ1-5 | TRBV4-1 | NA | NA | CASSPRMNQPQHF | TGCGCCAGCAGCCCGAGGATGAATCAGCCCCAGCATTTT
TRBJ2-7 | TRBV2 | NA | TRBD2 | CASSGRAYEQYF | TGTGCCAGCAGCGGGAGGGCCTACGAGCAGTACTTC
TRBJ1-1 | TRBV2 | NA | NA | CAASERLDTEAFF | TGTGCCGCCTCGGAGAGGTTGGACACTGAAGCTTTCTTT